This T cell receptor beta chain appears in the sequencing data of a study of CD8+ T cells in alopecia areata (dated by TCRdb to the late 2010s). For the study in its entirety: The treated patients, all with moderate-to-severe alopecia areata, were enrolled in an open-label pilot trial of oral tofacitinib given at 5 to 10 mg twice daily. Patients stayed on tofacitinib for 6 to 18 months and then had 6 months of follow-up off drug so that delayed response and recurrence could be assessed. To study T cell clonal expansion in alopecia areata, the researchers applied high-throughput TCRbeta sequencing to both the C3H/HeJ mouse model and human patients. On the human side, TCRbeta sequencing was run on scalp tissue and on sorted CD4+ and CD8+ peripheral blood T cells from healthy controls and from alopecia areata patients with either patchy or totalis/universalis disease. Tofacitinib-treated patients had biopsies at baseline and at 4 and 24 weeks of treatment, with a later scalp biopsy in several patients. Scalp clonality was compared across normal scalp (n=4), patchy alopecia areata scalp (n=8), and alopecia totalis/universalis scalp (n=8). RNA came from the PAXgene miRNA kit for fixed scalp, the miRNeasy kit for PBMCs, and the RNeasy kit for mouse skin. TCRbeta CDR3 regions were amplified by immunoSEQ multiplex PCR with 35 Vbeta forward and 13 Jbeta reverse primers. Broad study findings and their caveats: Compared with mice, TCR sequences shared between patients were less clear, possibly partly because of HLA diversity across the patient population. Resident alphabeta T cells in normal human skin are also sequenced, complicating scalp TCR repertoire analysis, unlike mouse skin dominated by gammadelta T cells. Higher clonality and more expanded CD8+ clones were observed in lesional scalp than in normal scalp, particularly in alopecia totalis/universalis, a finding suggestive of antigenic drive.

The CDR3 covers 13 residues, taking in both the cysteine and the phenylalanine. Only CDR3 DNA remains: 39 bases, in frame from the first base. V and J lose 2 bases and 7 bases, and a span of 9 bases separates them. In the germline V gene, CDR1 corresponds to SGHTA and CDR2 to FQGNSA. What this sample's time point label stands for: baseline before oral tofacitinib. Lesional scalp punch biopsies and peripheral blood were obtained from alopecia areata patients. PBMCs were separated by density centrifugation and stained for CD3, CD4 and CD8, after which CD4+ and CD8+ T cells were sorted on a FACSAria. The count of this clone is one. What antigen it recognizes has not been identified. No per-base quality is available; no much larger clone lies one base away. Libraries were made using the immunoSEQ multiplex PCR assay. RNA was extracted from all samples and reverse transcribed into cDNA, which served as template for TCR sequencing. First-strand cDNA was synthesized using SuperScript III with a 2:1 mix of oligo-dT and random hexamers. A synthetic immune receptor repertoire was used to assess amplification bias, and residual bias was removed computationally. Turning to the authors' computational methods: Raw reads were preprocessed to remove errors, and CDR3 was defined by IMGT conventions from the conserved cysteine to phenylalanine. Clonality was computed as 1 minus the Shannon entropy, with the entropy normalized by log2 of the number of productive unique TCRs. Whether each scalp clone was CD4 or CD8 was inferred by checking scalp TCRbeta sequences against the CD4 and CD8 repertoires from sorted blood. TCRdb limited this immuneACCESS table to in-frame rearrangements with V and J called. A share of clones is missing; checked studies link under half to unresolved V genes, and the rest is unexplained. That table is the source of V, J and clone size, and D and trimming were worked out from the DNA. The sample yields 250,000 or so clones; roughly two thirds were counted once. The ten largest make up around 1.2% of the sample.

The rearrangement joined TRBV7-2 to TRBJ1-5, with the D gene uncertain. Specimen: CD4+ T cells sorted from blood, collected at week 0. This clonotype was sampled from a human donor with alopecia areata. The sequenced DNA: TGTGCCAGCAGCTTATGGGAAGGGCAGCCCCAGCATTTT. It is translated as CASSLWEGQPQHF.